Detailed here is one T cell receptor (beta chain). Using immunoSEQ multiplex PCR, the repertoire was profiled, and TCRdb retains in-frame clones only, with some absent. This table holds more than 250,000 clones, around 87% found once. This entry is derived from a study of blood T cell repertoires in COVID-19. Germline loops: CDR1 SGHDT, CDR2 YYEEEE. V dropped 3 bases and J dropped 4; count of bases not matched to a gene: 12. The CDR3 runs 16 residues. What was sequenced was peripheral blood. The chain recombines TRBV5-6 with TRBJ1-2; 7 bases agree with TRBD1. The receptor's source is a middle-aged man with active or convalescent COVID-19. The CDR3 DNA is TGTGCCAGCAGCTCGGGGGTAGGGGGCGCGGGCTATGGCTACACCTTC. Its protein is CASSSGVGGAGYGYTF.